The rows below give T cell receptor beta chains drawn from one sample of a study of T cells in localized non-small cell lung cancer. Using immunoSEQ multiplex PCR, the repertoire was profiled, and TCRdb retains in-frame clones only, with some absent. The top ten hold under 9% of the sample, which has around 3,300 clones, about a third seen once. The specimen was lung tumor tissue, collected before any cancer treatment. These receptors all stem from a female donor older than 55 with stage I lung adenocarcinoma. Each CDR3 is given with its conserved first and last residue. D genes are given only for firm matches. Expanded clones get a size class; other rows say once, few or many, or leave the size out.

v_gene	d_gene	abundance	j_gene	CDR3aa	CDR3nt
TRBV9	.	.	TRBJ2-1	CASSLSSGGLNEQFF	TGTGCCAGCAGTTTATCCTCGGGCGGGCTCAATGAGCAGTTCTTC
TRBV9	.	.	TRBJ2-3	CASSRAETSTDTQYF	TGTGCCAGCAGTAGGGCGGAGACCTCCACAGATACGCAGTATTTT
TRBV7-6	.	.	TRBJ1-4	CASSLGGVGGEKLFF	TGTGCCAGCAGCTTGGGGGGGGTTGGAGGTGAAAAACTGTTTTTT
TRBV11-3	TRBD1	.	TRBJ2-5	CASSLVGGNRGQETQYF	TGTGCCAGCAGCTTGGTAGGCGGGAACAGGGGGCAAGAGACCCAGTACTTC
TRBV6-1	.	few	TRBJ2-1	CASSEAGRGPYNEQFF	TGTGCCAGCAGTGAAGCAGGCAGGGGACCCTACAATGAGCAGTTCTTC
TRBV4-1	.	medium-sized	TRBJ2-7	CASSPPGGGPNEQYF	TGCGCCAGCAGCCCGCCGGGTGGGGGGCCGAACGAGCAGTACTTC
TRBV7-6	TRBD2	.	TRBJ2-1	CASSRELAGGPEQFF	TGTGCCAGCAGCCGAGAACTAGCGGGAGGGCCAGAGCAGTTCTTC
TRBV5-1	.	.	TRBJ2-7	CASSLGLRADEQYF	TGCGCCAGCAGCTTGGGACTTCGAGCAGACGAGCAGTACTTC
TRBV9	.	.	TRBJ2-3	CASMGTNTDTQYF	TGTGCCAGCATGGGGACAAACACAGATACGCAGTATTTT
TRBV11-3	.	.	TRBJ1-4	CASSLDDGLEKLFF	TGTGCCAGCAGCTTAGACGACGGTCTGGAAAAACTGTTTTTT
TRBV5-1	.	.	TRBJ1-1	CASSLGFPGDTEAFF	TGCGCCAGCAGCTTGGGGTTTCCGGGGGACACTGAAGCTTTCTTT
TRBV19	.	.	TRBJ1-4	CASSIQPPGSTNEKLFF	TGTGCCAGTAGCATTCAACCCCCGGGATCTACGAATGAAAAACTGTTTTTT
TRBV11-3	TRBD1	few	TRBJ2-2	CASSYDRGRPGELFF	TGTGCCAGCAGCTACGACAGGGGGCGGCCCGGGGAGCTGTTTTTT
TRBV11-3	.	.	TRBJ1-1	CASSLEREETEAFF	TGTGCCAGCAGCTTAGAGAGGGAGGAGACTGAAGCTTTCTTT
TRBV19	.	.	TRBJ2-5	CASSRARDWQETQYF	TGTGCCAGTAGTAGGGCAAGGGACTGGCAAGAGACCCAGTACTTC
TRBV11-3	.	few	TRBJ1-5	CASSFEVDGNQPQHF	TGTGCCAGCAGCTTCGAGGTTGATGGCAATCAGCCCCAGCATTTT
TRBV18	.	.	TRBJ2-1	CASSPIQGTNEQFF	TGTGCCAGCTCACCCATTCAAGGGACAAATGAGCAGTTCTTC
TRBV14	TRBD1	once	TRBJ1-2	CASSQLGGGYGYTF	TGTGCCAGCAGCCAACTAGGGGGCGGCTATGGCTACACCTTC
TRBV11-3	.	.	TRBJ2-3	CASSSSGVTDTQYF	TGTGCCAGCAGCTCGTCGGGGGTCACAGATACGCAGTATTTT